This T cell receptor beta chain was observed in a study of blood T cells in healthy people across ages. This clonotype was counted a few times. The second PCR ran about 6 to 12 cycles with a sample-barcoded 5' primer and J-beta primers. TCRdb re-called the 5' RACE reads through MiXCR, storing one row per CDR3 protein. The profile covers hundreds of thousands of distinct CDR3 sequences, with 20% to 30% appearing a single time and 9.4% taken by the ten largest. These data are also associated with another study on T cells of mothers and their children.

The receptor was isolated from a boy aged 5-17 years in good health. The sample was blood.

Here the CDR3 DNA reads TGTGCCAGCAGCCAAACTCTGGGCACTGAAGCTTTCTTT. Translation gives CASSQTLGTEAFF. This rearrangement joins TRBV3-1 to TRBJ1-1; D gene unclear. This CDR3 comprises 13 residues. The V gene lost 2 bases and the J gene lost 4 bases, with 8 bases spanning the gap. Germline V lookup: CDR1 LGHDT, CDR2 YNNKEL (reference sequence).